This TCR beta chain comes out of a study of T cell responses to AZD1222 COVID-19 vaccine. Overall study: Pooling covered second doses at about 4 or about 12 weeks.

This clone was detected only a few times. Its target is unknown. The CDR3 loop spans 17 amino acids. J was trimmed by 4 bases and V by 4 bases; bases with no gene match: 8. CDR1 and CDR2 (germline): LGHDT, YNNKEL (reference sequence). Libraries were prepared by immunoSEQ multiplex PCR; TCRdb keeps only in-frame clonotypes and omits some of them. Of some 140,000 clones in the sample, approximately 89% were seen once. Findings of the study overall: Spike as a whole was targeted by vaccine-associated CD4 TCRs, dominant at 160-218 and 743-854. Most donors were white British and more were female, and clonal diversity was possibly underestimated. Baseline antibody screening turned up just six seropositive AZD1222 recipients.

V and J are TRBV3-1 (or the pseudogene TRBV3-2) and TRBJ2-5; 14 bases line up with TRBD2. The material sequenced was peripheral blood, taken on day 0 of AZD1222 vaccination. This TCR derives from an adult in good health. CDR3 bases: TGTGCCAGCAGCCCAGTGACTAGCGGGGGGGAGATAGAGACCCAGTACTTC. It codes for CASSPVTSGGEIETQYF.